These T cell receptor beta chains were read from a single sample in a study of control samples from healthy donors and cancer patients. Libraries were prepared by immunoSEQ multiplex PCR; TCRdb keeps only in-frame clonotypes and omits some of them. The sample lists fewer than 150,000 clones; 80% to 95% were seen once. The sample taken for sequencing was blood. The source is a man aged 18 to 30 in good health. The CDR3 runs from the conserved cysteine through the conserved F or W. D genes are given only for firm matches. Size is stated for part of the rows, as once, few or many counts, or as a class when the clone is expanded.

TRBD1	TRBJ2-1	NA	15	TRBV14	CASKNTQGVRNEQFF	TGTGCCAGCAAAAACACCCAGGGGGTTCGGAATGAGCAGTTCTTC
NA	TRBJ2-7	few	13	TRBV7-8	CASSLVSSRGQYF	TGTGCCAGCAGCTTAGTTAGCTCCAGGGGGCAGTACTTC
TRBD1	TRBJ1-6	NA	14	TRBV5-6	CASSLQGAGSTLHF	TGTGCCAGCAGCCTTCAGGGGGCAGGGTCGACCCTCCACTTT
NA	TRBJ2-6	NA	13	TRBV28	CASSLTGANVLTF	TGTGCCAGCAGCCTCACTGGGGCCAACGTCCTGACTTTC
NA	TRBJ2-3	NA	13	TRBV6-5	CASRLADTDTQYF	TGTGCCAGCCGGCTGGCGGACACAGATACGCAGTATTTT
NA	TRBJ1-2	NA	12	TRBV28	CASSPEARGYTF	TGTGCCAGCAGTCCCGAGGCGAGAGGCTACACCTTC
TRBD1	TRBJ1-5	NA	14	TRBV28	CASSLTGQSQPQHF	TGTGCCAGCAGTTTGACAGGGCAGAGTCAGCCCCAGCATTTT
NA	TRBJ1-6	few	13	TRBV10-1	CASSESRASPLHF	TGCGCCAGCAGTGAGTCGAGGGCATCACCCCTCCACTTT
TRBD1	TRBJ1-1	NA	13	TRBV30	CAWSVQGAGEAFF	TGTGCCTGGAGTGTACAGGGGGCCGGTGAAGCTTTCTTT
NA	TRBJ2-2	NA	16	TRBV4-1	CASSRPPDGDTGELFF	TGCGCCAGCAGCCGGCCTCCCGACGGAGACACCGGGGAGCTGTTTTTT
TRBD1	TRBJ2-5	NA	15	TRBV11-2	CASSLEGRGRETQYF	TGTGCCAGCAGCTTAGAGGGCAGGGGGCGTGAGACCCAGTACTTC
NA	TRBJ1-6	NA	10	TRBV6-5	CATFGPPLHF	TGTGCCACCTTCGGTCCACCCCTCCACTTT
NA	TRBJ1-1	once	11	TRBV29-1	CSVSRNTEAFF	TGCAGCGTAAGTAGGAACACTGAAGCTTTCTTT
NA	TRBJ2-3	NA	14	TRBV6-2/TRBV6-3	CASSSGRETDTQYF	TGTGCCAGCAGTTCCGGACGGGAGACAGATACGCAGTATTTT
TRBD2	TRBJ2-1	once	16	TRBV6-5	CASSYGASGGYNEQFF	TGTGCCAGCAGTTACGGGGCTAGCGGGGGGTACAATGAGCAGTTCTTC
NA	TRBJ1-1	NA	13	TRBV18	CASSPPDSYEAFF	TGTGCCAGCTCACCACCGGACAGCTATGAAGCTTTCTTT
TRBD2	TRBJ2-1	NA	15	TRBV28	CASIYSGGAYNEQFF	TGTGCCAGCATCTATAGCGGGGGGGCCTACAATGAGCAGTTCTTC